This paragraph reports one TCR beta chain. Antigen unknown. The source of the sample is a study of B cell selection in AIRE deficiency. The study, taken as a whole, reports: About 30.6% of healthy-donor shared Treg TCRbeta sequences appeared in patient Tconv cells. Healthy Tconv contained around two fifths of shared healthy Treg sequences; only TCRbeta sequenced. Shared Treg sequences were biased toward short CDR3s with few non-templated nucleotide insertions.

CD4+CD127+ cells were sorted as the conventional CD4 T cells. Method: immunoSEQ multiplex PCR; TCRdb's copy keeps in-frame clones and lacks some. The sample yields 20,000 to 25,000 clones, more than 95% seen once. V lost 0 bases to trimming and J lost 0 bases; unmatched junction nucleotides: 5. The CDR3 length is 16 residues. Germline CDR1 reads WNHNN; CDR2 reads SYGVQD (reference sequence). The rearrangement joins TRBV10-1 to TRBJ2-7, with 7 bases that match TRBD2. Sequencing used conventional CD4+ T cells sorted from PBMCs. The receptor's source is a human donor with AIRE deficiency. The CDR3 DNA reads as TGCGCCAGCAGTGAGTCTCGGACTAGAAGCTCCTACGAGCAGTACTTC. Its translation is CASSESRTRSSYEQYF.